These T cell receptor beta chains were read from a single sample in a study of blood T cell repertoires in COVID-19. Profiled with immunoSEQ multiplex PCR; TCRdb holds only in-frame clones, not every one. The sample shows 360,000 or so clones, over 85% of them seen only once. Source material: PBMCs or T cells enriched from blood (not recorded which). The receptors here all came from a woman in her 30s who had recovered from COVID-19. CDR3s include the opening cysteine and the closing phenylalanine or tryptophan. Fields, in order: CDR3 DNA, CDR3 protein, clone size, J gene, D gene, V gene. D genes are given only for firm matches. Rows may omit the clone size; those that give it use once, few, many or a size class.

TGTGCTAGTGGTTTGGTACTCGCTCCCCAGCATTTT	CASGLVLAPQHF	NA	TRBJ1-5	NA	TRBV12-5
TGTGCCAGCAGCCGGGGGTCGAACACTGAAGCTTTCTTT	CASSRGSNTEAFF	NA	TRBJ1-1	NA	TRBV2
TGTGCCAGCAAACGAACTAGCGGGAGGGCATGGGAGACCCAGTACTTC	CASKRTSGRAWETQYF	NA	TRBJ2-5	TRBD2	TRBV27
TGTGCCAGCAGCTTGGGACAGGGGGTGAATTCACCCCTCCACTTT	CASSLGQGVNSPLHF	NA	TRBJ1-6	TRBD1	TRBV5-6
TGTGCCAGCAGTGAGTCGGCAGGCCTGGGCTCCTACGAGCAGTACTTC	CASSESAGLGSYEQYF	few	TRBJ2-7	NA	TRBV25-1
TGTGCCAGCAGCCCGCAAGACAGGGTTGGGAGGTATGGCTACACCTTC	CASSPQDRVGRYGYTF	NA	TRBJ1-2	TRBD1	TRBV7-2
TGTGCCAGCAGCTTAAACAGGGGTAGGAATTCACCCCTCCACTTT	CASSLNRGRNSPLHF	NA	TRBJ1-6	TRBD1	TRBV13
TGTGCCAGCAGCCAAGATCCACACAGGAGCGAGCAGTACTTC	CASSQDPHRSEQYF	NA	TRBJ2-7	NA	TRBV3-1/TRBV3-2
TGTGCCAGTAGTCAAGTTTCGGGGGTCACTGAAGCTTTCTTT	CASSQVSGVTEAFF	NA	TRBJ1-1	NA	TRBV19
TGTGCCAGTAGTAGCGGGGGGCTAGGCACAGATACGCAGTATTTT	CASSSGGLGTDTQYF	once	TRBJ2-3	TRBD2	TRBV19
TGTGCCAGTAGTACCGGACAGCAAGAGACCCAGTACTTC	CASSTGQQETQYF	NA	TRBJ2-5	NA	TRBV19
TGCGCCAGCAGCCCGGGACTGGACAATCAGCCCCAGCATTTT	CASSPGLDNQPQHF	NA	TRBJ1-5	NA	TRBV5-1
TGTGCCAGCAGTTTACGCAGGGTGGAGGAAGCTTTCTTT	CASSLRRVEEAFF	NA	TRBJ1-1	NA	TRBV27
TGTGCCATCAGTGATCTAGCGGGCCGCCCAGAGCAGTTCTTC	CAISDLAGRPEQFF	NA	TRBJ2-1	TRBD2	TRBV10-3
TGTGCCAGTAGTATGCTAGCGGGGGGGAACACAGATACGCAGTATTTT	CASSMLAGGNTDTQYF	NA	TRBJ2-3	TRBD2	TRBV19
TGCGCCAGCAGCCAAGACACCCTTAGCGGGGATACGCAGTATTTT	CASSQDTLSGDTQYF	NA	TRBJ2-3	TRBD2	TRBV4-3
TGTGCCAGCAGTTTCGACAGGGGTAACTATGGCTACACCTTC	CASSFDRGNYGYTF	NA	TRBJ1-2	TRBD1	TRBV28
TGTGCCAGCAGCTTGGACGTTGAGGGCCTCTCCTACGAGCAGTACTTC	CASSLDVEGLSYEQYF	once	TRBJ2-7	NA	TRBV5-4
TGTGCCAGCAGCCAAGGGGGGAGGGGTGGAACTAATGAAAAACTGTTTTTT	CASSQGGRGGTNEKLFF	NA	TRBJ1-4	NA	TRBV4-2
TGCGCCAGCAGTGCCGGACTAGCGGGACAGGATGAGCAGTTCTTC	CASSAGLAGQDEQFF	NA	TRBJ2-1	TRBD2	TRBV10-1
TGTGCCAGCAGCTCGAGAAAGCAGGGTTCGGACTATGGCTACACCTTC	CASSSRKQGSDYGYTF	NA	TRBJ1-2	NA	TRBV7-9
TGTGCCAGCAGCCAAGAGGGGTCGGCAGGGGGCTCTGAAAAACTGTTTTTT	CASSQEGSAGGSEKLFF	NA	TRBJ1-4	TRBD1	TRBV4-2
TGTGCCAGCCACAGTTTCCGGGGACAAGGCACAGATACGCAGTATTTT	CASHSFRGQGTDTQYF	NA	TRBJ2-3	NA	TRBV28
TGTGCCAGCAGGAAAAGAGTTTTTGCCTACAATGAGCAGTTCTTC	CASRKRVFAYNEQFF	NA	TRBJ2-1	NA	TRBV28
TGTGCCAGCAGCCACCTTAGGGGGACCGGGGAGCTGTTTTTT	CASSHLRGTGELFF	NA	TRBJ2-2	NA	TRBV11-2
TGTGCCAGTAGTATTACAGTCCGGACTAGCGGGTTTGAGACCCAGTACTTC	CASSITVRTSGFETQYF	NA	TRBJ2-5	TRBD2	TRBV19